A single sample is the source of the 8 T cell receptor beta chains below, sequenced in a study of shared clonotypes between healthy human individuals. Some clones are missing from TCRdb's copy, which holds only in-frame ones; the method was immunoSEQ multiplex PCR. The data show approximately 940,000 clones, more than 75% seen once. The sequencing input was memory CD4+ T cells sorted from blood. As to subset: CD45RA-negative fraction. These receptors all come from a man aged 18 to 29 in good health.

The chain employs TRBV18 and TRBJ1-2; a possible D gene is TRBD1 (5 bases). From germline, CDR1 is KGHSH and CDR2 LQKENI. V lost 2 bases to trimming and J lost 5 bases, with 12 bases between them. CDR3 length equals 14 residues. The CDR3: CASSPGGLNYGYTF. The CDR3 DNA sequence: TGTGCCAGCTCACCAGGGGGGTTAAATTATGGCTACACCTTC.

This clone has at least ten counts. This sequence joins TRBV4-2 and TRBJ2-5; TRBD2 aligns across 11 bases. V lost 1 base and J lost 3; bases outside the gene matches: 1. This CDR3 contains 15 residues. CDR1 is LGHNA and CDR2 is YNFKEQ in the germline V gene. For the CDR3, the DNA is TGTGCCAGCAGCCAAGCTAGCGGGGGGAAAGAGACCCAGTACTTC. As protein: CASSQASGGKETQYF.

This clone has just one count. The CDR3 DNA follows: TGTGCCAGTAGCAAAGGGTATGTGGGAGAAAAACTGTTTTTT. As protein: CASSKGYVGEKLFF. V is TRBV19 and J is TRBJ1-4; D remains ambiguous. The V end was cut by 6 bases, the J end by 8 bases, with 16 bases between. The CDR3 is 14 amino acids. The germline CDR1 and CDR2 sequences are LNHDA and SQIVND (reference sequence).

This chain uses TRBV30 with TRBJ2-3, with D unresolved. In germline, CDR1 is GTSNPN, CDR2 SVGIG (reference sequence). This CDR3 spans 13 amino acids. V lost 0 bases to trimming and J lost 5 bases, with 9 bases between them. As DNA, the CDR3 is TGTGCCTGGAGTGTCCAAAAACAAGATACGCAGTATTTT. Encoded protein: CAWSVQKQDTQYF.

The CDR3 here is CASSQDVAYEQYF. The CDR3 DNA reads TGCGCCAGCAGCCAAGACGTAGCCTACGAGCAGTACTTC. The chain couples TRBV4-3 to TRBJ2-7; no definite D call. The CDR3 sequence is 13 residues long. Trimming took 0 bases from V and 2 from J, leaving 5 bases between them. Germline V gene lookup returns CDR1 LGHNA and CDR2 YSLEER.

J is TRBJ2-5 and V is TRBV5-1, with D possibly called TRBD1 or TRBD2 (5 bases each). Germline V gene sequence: CDR1 SGHRS, CDR2 YFSETQ. V was trimmed by 7 bases and J by 1 base, leaving 14 bases between them. The CDR3 length is 14 residues. CDR3 sequence reads: CASAPGHRQETQYF. The CDR3 DNA reads as TGCGCCAGCGCCCCGGGGCATCGCCAAGAGACCCAGTACTTC.

This chain joins TRBV27 and TRBJ1-6; D call uncertain. Trimming took off 4 bases at V and 7 bases at J, with 5 bases between the two ends. The CDR3 spans 12 residues. The germline gives CDR1 MNHEY, CDR2 SMNVEV (reference sequence). As DNA, the CDR3 is TGTGCCAGCAGTTATCAGAATTCACCCCTCCACTTT. Translation: CASSYQNSPLHF.

This clone was seen ten or more times. This chain connects TRBV10-3 to TRBJ1-3; D might be TRBD1 (5 bases). The CDR3 extends over 14 amino acids. V was clipped by 7 bases and J by 0 bases, with 10 bases between them. The germline V gene has CDR1 ENHRY and CDR2 SYGVKD. The CDR3 sequence is CAIKDGTSGNTIYF. Written as DNA, the CDR3 is TGTGCCATCAAAGACGGGACCTCTGGAAACACCATATATTTT.